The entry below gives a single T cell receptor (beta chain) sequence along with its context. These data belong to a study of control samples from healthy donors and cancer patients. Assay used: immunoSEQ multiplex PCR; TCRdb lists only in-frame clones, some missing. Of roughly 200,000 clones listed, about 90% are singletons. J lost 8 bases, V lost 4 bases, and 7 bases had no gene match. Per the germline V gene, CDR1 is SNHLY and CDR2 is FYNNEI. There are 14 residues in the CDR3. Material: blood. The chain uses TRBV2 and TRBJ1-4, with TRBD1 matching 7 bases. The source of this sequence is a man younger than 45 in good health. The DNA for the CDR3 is TGTGCCAGCAGTGGACAGGGATGGGGAGAAAAACTGTTTTTT. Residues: CASSGQGWGEKLFF.